The subject of this entry is one T cell receptor beta chain. The antigen is undetermined. This specimen comes from a study of T cells in localized non-small cell lung cancer. V lost 4 bases and J 6 bases, leaving 15 bases between the germline ends. This CDR3 is 14 amino acids long. In germline, CDR1 is SEHNR, CDR2 FQNEAQ (reference sequence). Using immunoSEQ multiplex PCR, the repertoire was profiled, and TCRdb retains in-frame clones only, with some absent. Of 25,000 to 30,000 clones in the sample, approximately 90% were seen once. Study conclusions and caveats: Uninvolved adjacent lung, not tumor, had the highest T cell clonality.

The clonotype originates from a female donor at least 60 years old with stage III squamous cell lung carcinoma. The specimen comprised peripheral blood, sampled before any cancer treatment. The chain carries TRBV7-9 and TRBJ1-1, with D possibly TRBD1 on 6 matching bases. The CDR3 here is CASSSDRQAAEAFF. The CDR3, as DNA: TGTGCCAGCAGCTCCGATAGACAGGCGGCTGAAGCTTTCTTT.